Below, 10 T cell receptor beta chains from the same sample are listed, as sequenced in a study of neurological immune-mediated disorders (dated by TCRdb to between 2018 and 2021). The time point label here, explained by the study, means: technical triplicate 1. The library relied on 5' RACE. This sample was sequenced with an Illumina HiSeq 2500. TCRdb itself trimmed the public reads at Q25 with fastp, ran MiXCR and retained productive beta chains. For every CDR3 protein sequence, its rows merge into one entry that carries the most common genes and DNA. This sample is represented by more than 20,000 distinct CDR3 sequences; approximately 13% of them were singletons. The top ten clonotypes cover less than 6% of the sample. The specimen sequenced was CD4+ T cells from blood. The receptors here all came from a female donor with HTLV-1-associated myelopathy (HAM/TSP).

There are many counts of this clonotype. The chain joins TRBV12-3 or TRBV12-4 to TRBJ2-7, with a tentative D call TRBD2 (6 bases). The CDR3 sequence is 15 residues long. The CDR3 protein is CAHHRDSSRDYEQYF. In DNA, the CDR3 is TGTGCGCATCACCGGGACTCCTCTCGGGACTACGAGCAGTACTTC.

This clonotype is judged medium-sized. This rearrangement joins TRBV7-8 to TRBJ2-2, with D maybe TRBD2 (6 bases). CDR1 is SGHVS and CDR2 is FQNEAQ in the germline V gene. This CDR3 is 17 amino acids long. V lost 1 base and J 7 bases, leaving 19 bases between the germline ends. The CDR3 protein is CASSLDVGTALFGELFF. CDR3 nucleotides: TGTGCCAGCAGCTTAGATGTCGGGACTGCCCTTTTCGGGGAGCTGTTTTTT.

This chain joins TRBV19 and TRBJ1-3, with 8 bases identical to TRBD1. The CDR3 loop spans 17 amino acids. The V gene end was trimmed by 4 bases and the J gene end by 1 base; junction bases not matched to a gene: 9. CDR1 and CDR2 (germline): LNHDA, SQIVND (reference sequence). CDR3 region: CASSTNRGISSGNTIYF. The CDR3 DNA reads TGTGCCAGTAGTACCAACAGGGGGATATCGTCTGGAAACACCATATATTTT. The full variable domain, in which reference TRBV19 and TRBJ1-3 provide the parts outside the CDR3, is DGGITQSPKYLFRKEGQNVTLSCEQNLNHDAMYWYRQDPGQGLRLIYYSQIVNDFQKGDIAEGYSVSREKKESFPLTVTSAQKNPTAFYLCASSTNRGISSGNTIYFGEGSWLTVV.

This clonotype occurred many times. V is TRBV4-3 and J is TRBJ1-2, with 7 bases identical to TRBD1. Germline V gene lookup returns CDR1 LGHNA and CDR2 YSLEER. The CDR3 covers 13 residues. V dropped 3 bases and J dropped 4; count of bases not matched to a gene: 2. CDR3 region: CASSQGQLYGYTF. CDR3 nucleotide sequence: TGCGCCAGCAGCCAGGGACAGCTCTATGGCTACACCTTC.

This clonotype was seen repeatedly, ten times or more. This chain joins TRBV6-5 and TRBJ1-6; TRBD1 matches at 8 bases. CDR1 is MNHEY and CDR2 is SVGAGI in the germline V gene. The CDR3 extends over 16 amino acids. Unmatched junction bases numbered 9, after V lost 6 bases and J lost 5 bases. In DNA form, the CDR3 reads TGTGCCAGCAGACCCCTCCAGGGGGCGAATAATTCACCCCTCCACTTT. Residues: CASRPLQGANNSPLHF.

This clonotype was seen at least ten times. The rearrangement links TRBV12-3 or TRBV12-4 to TRBJ1-1, with D maybe TRBD1 (6 bases). Trimming left V 5 bases short and J 5 bases short, with 30 bases between. The CDR3 extends over 19 amino acids. The CDR3 is CASSLQRGAGVYGETEAFF. The CDR3 DNA follows: TGTGCCAGCAGTCTACAACGGGGGGCAGGGGTTTACGGTGAAACTGAAGCTTTCTTT.

The sample holds many counts of this clonotype. CDR3 nucleotides: TGCAGCGTTGATCAGGGAGGGACAGATACGCAGTATTTT. As protein: CSVDQGGTDTQYF. This chain joins TRBV29-1 and TRBJ2-3, with TRBD2 identical over 7 bases. This CDR3 comprises 13 residues. CDR1 is SQVTM, CDR2 ANQGSEA, per germline. The ends lost 3 bases at V and 3 bases at J; junction bases unmatched: 3.

This clonotype was detected many times. The rearrangement links TRBV24-1 to TRBJ2-7; D gene ambiguous. V gave up 2 bases and J gave up 2 bases, with 9 bases separating them. The germline V gene encodes CDR1 KGHDR and CDR2 SFDVKD. The CDR3 runs 14 residues. Here the CDR3 DNA reads TGTGCCACCAGTGATTCGGACGGAACCTACGAGCAGTACTTC. Amino acid sequence: CATSDSDGTYEQYF.

This clonotype was found many times. This chain connects TRBV11-1 to TRBJ2-7; D is perhaps TRBD1 (6 bases). V dropped 1 base and J dropped 3 bases, with 13 bases sitting between them. Germline CDR1 reads SGHAT; CDR2 reads FQDESV (reference sequence). The CDR3 sequence is 15 residues long. The CDR3 protein is CASSLVHGQFYEQYF. CDR3 DNA: TGTGCCAGCAGCTTAGTCCATGGACAGTTCTACGAGCAGTACTTC.

The chain couples TRBV6-5 to TRBJ2-7, with unresolved D. With 8 bases removed from V and 4 bases from J, the gap between germline ends came to 9 bases. The V gene's germline CDR1 is MNHEY and CDR2 SVGAGI. This CDR3 has 11 amino acids. CDR3 coding DNA: TGTGCCAGCCCCTTGTCTTACGAGCAGTACTTC. This gives the protein CASPLSYEQYF.